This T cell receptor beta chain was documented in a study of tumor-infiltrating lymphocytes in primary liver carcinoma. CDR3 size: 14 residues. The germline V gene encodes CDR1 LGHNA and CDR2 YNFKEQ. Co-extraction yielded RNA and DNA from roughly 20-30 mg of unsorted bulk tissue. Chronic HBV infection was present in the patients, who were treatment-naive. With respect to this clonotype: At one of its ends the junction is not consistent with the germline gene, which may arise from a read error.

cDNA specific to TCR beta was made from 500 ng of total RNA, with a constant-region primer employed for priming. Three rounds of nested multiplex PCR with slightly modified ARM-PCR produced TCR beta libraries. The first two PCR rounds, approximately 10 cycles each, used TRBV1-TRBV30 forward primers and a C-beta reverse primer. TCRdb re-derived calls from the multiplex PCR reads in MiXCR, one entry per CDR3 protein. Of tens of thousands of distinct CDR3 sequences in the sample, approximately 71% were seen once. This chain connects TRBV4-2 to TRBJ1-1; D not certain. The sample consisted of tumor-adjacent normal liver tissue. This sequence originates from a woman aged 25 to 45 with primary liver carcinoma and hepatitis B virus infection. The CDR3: CASSQAEGRDEAFF. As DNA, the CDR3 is TGTGCCAGCAGCCAAGCAGAGGGTCGGGATGAAGCTTTCTTC.